The next 23 T cell receptor beta chains were all read from a single sample in a study of CD8 T cells in ankylosing spondylitis. TCRdb reprocessed the 5' RACE reads via MiXCR and lists one record per CDR3 protein. The sample includes 30,000 to 40,000 distinct CDR3 sequences, approximately 7.1% seen only once; the top ten take roughly 10%. Sequenced sample: blood, either unsorted or a sorted T cell fraction (not recorded which). These receptors came from a male donor with ankylosing spondylitis or in good health (not recorded which).

This clonotype was seen ten or more times. The gene calls are TRBV5-1 and TRBJ2-7; TRBD1 might be the D (6 bases). Germline V gene data show CDR1 as SGHRS and CDR2 as YFSETQ. The CDR3 length is 14 residues. V dropped 1 base and J dropped 2 bases, with 10 bases sitting between them. The CDR3 sequence: CASSLSGGTYEQYF. CDR3 DNA sequence: TGCGCCAGCAGCTTGTCTGGGGGCACCTACGAGCAGTACTTC.

This clonotype has ten or more counts. The chain carries TRBV5-1 and TRBJ1-1, with D uncertain. Looked up from germline, CDR1 is SGHRS and CDR2 is YFSETQ. V was pared by 3 bases and J by 1 base, with 10 bases between. CDR3 length equals 14 residues. CDR3 loop: CASSSTLTNTEAFF. In DNA form, the CDR3 reads TGCGCCAGCAGCTCGACTCTTACGAACACTGAAGCTTTCTTT.

This clonotype was seen more than once but under ten times. The chain combines TRBV12-3 or TRBV12-4 with TRBJ1-5; D unclear. V was clipped by 3 bases and J by 0 bases, with 9 bases between them. The length of the CDR3 is 15 residues. The CDR3: CASSFGRNSNQPQHF. The DNA of the CDR3 is TGTGCCAGCAGTTTCGGGAGGAATAGCAATCAGCCCCAGCATTTT.

This clonotype was detected a few times. The chain recombines TRBV20-1 with TRBJ2-1; D is perhaps TRBD1 (6 bases). The CDR3 extends over 13 amino acids. V lost 5 bases and J 10 bases, leaving 18 bases between the germline ends. CDR1 and CDR2 (germline): DFQATT, SNEGSKA (reference sequence). The DNA of the CDR3 is TGCAGTGCTGCCGGCTCTGACAGGAACGAGCAGTTCTTC. It codes for CSAAGSDRNEQFF.

This clonotype was found many times. The rearrangement joins TRBV29-1 to TRBJ2-3; TRBD2 might be the D (5 bases). Germline values: CDR1 SQVTM, CDR2 ANQGSEA. Trimming removed 4 bases from V and 9 bases from J, with 14 bases in between. This CDR3 is built from 12 residues. CDR3 amino acids: CSVVGGGITQYF. The CDR3 coding sequence is TGCAGCGTTGTAGGAGGAGGAATAACGCAGTATTTT.

V gene TRBV5-6 combines with J gene TRBJ2-4, with 7 bases fitting TRBD1. This CDR3 has 12 amino acids. The trim removed 1 base at V and 13 bases at J, leaving 5 bases unmatched. Germline V gene lookup returns CDR1 SGHDT and CDR2 YYEEEE. CDR3 sequence (DNA): TGTGCCAGCAGCTTGTGGGCAGGGGGACAGTACTTC. Its protein is CASSLWAGGQYF.

This clonotype was detected ten times or more. This CDR3 is CATSRAASLENEQFF. As DNA, the CDR3 is TGTGCCACCAGCAGAGCCGCGTCTTTGGAGAATGAGCAGTTCTTC. The rearrangement joins TRBV15 to TRBJ2-1, with D unclear. This CDR3 spans 15 amino acids. Germline V CDR1 and CDR2: LNHNV, YYDKDF (reference sequence). V lost 1 base and J lost 7, with 14 bases in between.

This clonotype was recorded at least ten times. V is TRBV29-1 and J is TRBJ2-3, with D perhaps TRBD1 or TRBD2 (5 bases each). Trimming shortened V by 2 bases and J by 5 bases, and 11 bases separated the two germline ends. The germline V gene has CDR1 SQVTM and CDR2 ANQGSEA. The CDR3 contains 13 residues. The CDR3 sequence is CSVERGAGDTQYF. In nucleotides, the CDR3 is TGCAGCGTTGAACGAGGGGCAGGAGATACGCAGTATTTT.

The table lists this clonotype with many counts. This rearrangement joins TRBV25-1 to TRBJ1-3; 9 nucleotides agree with TRBD1. J gave up 1 base and V 4 bases, and 8 bases lay outside the gene matches. Germline CDR1 is MGHDK and CDR2 is SYGVNS. This CDR3 contains 17 residues. The CDR3 bases are TGTGCCAGCAGTGCACCTACCGGGACAGGGTCTGGAAACACCATATATTTT. Its translation is CASSAPTGTGSGNTIYF.

This clonotype was counted a few times. The gene calls are TRBV29-1 and TRBJ1-1; 7 nucleotides agree with TRBD1. The CDR3 spans 12 residues. V lost 6 bases, J lost 9 bases, and 10 bases stayed unmatched. Germline V gene lookup returns CDR1 SQVTM and CDR2 ANQGSEA. DNA for the CDR3: TGCAGCGTCCCACAGGGGCCGCTACAAGCTTTCTTT. Amino acid sequence: CSVPQGPLQAFF.

This clonotype was recorded at least ten times. This chain links TRBV5-6 with TRBJ1-5; possibly TRBD1 for D (6 bases). CDR1 is SGHDT, CDR2 YYEEEE, per germline. The CDR3 totals 16 residues. Trimming stripped 4 bases from V and 3 bases from J, with 17 bases between. The CDR3 nucleotides read TGTGCCAGCAGCCCAAGGGGACAAGACCCCAATCAGCCCCAGCATTTT. This translates into CASSPRGQDPNQPQHF.

This clonotype has a count of ten or more. The rearrangement links TRBV11-2 to TRBJ2-5, with 13 bases fitting TRBD2. J was trimmed by 3 bases and V by 6 bases; bases with no gene match: 4. The CDR3 consists of 15 residues. Looked up from germline, CDR1 is SGHAT and CDR2 is FQNNGV. The CDR3 sequence: CASRPGTSGEETQYF. DNA for the CDR3: TGTGCCAGCAGACCCGGGACTAGCGGGGAAGAGACCCAGTACTTC.

This clonotype was counted many times. The V gene is TRBV11-1, the J gene TRBJ2-2; D unresolved. CDR3 length equals 14 residues. Trimming left V 5 bases short and J 4 bases short, with 11 bases between. From germline, CDR1 is SGHAT and CDR2 FQDESV (reference sequence). For the CDR3, the DNA is TGTGCCAGCAGCCTACTTCCTCCCACCGGGGAGCTGTTTTTT. Its translation is CASSLLPPTGELFF.

This clonotype came up many times. The V gene is TRBV3-1, the J gene TRBJ2-1; D is undetermined. The CDR3 is 15 residues long. V was clipped by 4 bases and J by 5 bases, with 15 bases between them. The V gene's germline CDR1 is LGHDT and CDR2 YNNKEL (reference sequence). CDR3 sequence (DNA): TGTGCCAGCAGCCCGGTACCTTATGCTAACAATGAGCAGTTCTTC. Amino acid sequence: CASSPVPYANNEQFF.

This clonotype has ten or more counts. The gene calls are TRBV5-4 and TRBJ1-1, with a tentative D call TRBD1 (5 bases). CDR1 is SGHNT and CDR2 is YYREEE in the germline V gene (reference sequence). V gave up 3 bases and J gave up 5 bases, with 14 bases separating them. This CDR3 spans 14 amino acids. The CDR3 DNA sequence: TGTGCCAGCAGCTGGGGACCCTGGGGGACTGAAGCTTTCTTT. It encodes CASSWGPWGTEAFF.

This clonotype was counted many times. V and J are TRBV29-1 and TRBJ2-5; D is perhaps TRBD1 (6 bases). V lost 5 bases and J lost 5, with 15 bases in between. The CDR3 runs to 13 residues. Germline loops: CDR1 SQVTM, CDR2 ANQGSEA. CDR3 loop: CSVRAPGVETQYF. The DNA for the CDR3 is TGCAGCGTTCGGGCTCCAGGGGTGGAGACCCAGTACTTC.

CDR3 sequence (DNA): TGCAGTGCTGGCCAGGCTACCGGGATGACAGATACGCAGTATTTT. Translating gives CSAGQATGMTDTQYF. This rearrangement joins TRBV20-1 to TRBJ2-3; D may be TRBD2 (5 bases). Germline V gene sequence: CDR1 DFQATT, CDR2 SNEGSKA (reference sequence). V gave up 5 bases and J gave up 3 bases, with 18 bases separating them. This CDR3 is built from 15 residues.

This clonotype came up many times. The CDR3 is CASTSGSSNQPQHF. As DNA, the CDR3 is TGTGCCAGCACCTCAGGGAGTAGCAATCAGCCCCAGCATTTT. The V call is TRBV6-1, the J call TRBJ1-5; D is possibly TRBD1 (5 bases). V was shortened by 7 bases and J by 0 bases, with 10 bases between the two germline ends. There are 14 residues in the CDR3. In germline, CDR1 is MNHNS, CDR2 SASEGT.

This clonotype was counted at least ten times. The rearrangement uses TRBV20-1 and TRBJ1-3; tentative D call: TRBD1 (6 bases). Trimming removed 3 bases from V and 8 bases from J, with 11 bases in between. CDR3 length: 12 residues. CDR1 and CDR2 (germline): DFQATT, SNEGSKA (reference sequence). CDR3 amino acids: CSASEGGDTIYF. As DNA, the CDR3 is TGCAGTGCTAGTGAAGGGGGTGACACCATATATTTT.

This clonotype was observed at least ten times. The gene calls are TRBV3-1 and TRBJ2-2; no definite D call. Germline-derived CDR1 and CDR2 are LGHDT and YNNKEL (reference sequence). V shed 6 bases and J shed 2 bases, with 7 bases lying between them. The CDR3 loop spans 13 amino acids. The CDR3 nucleotides read TGTGCCAGCAGTCACAAAAACACCGGGGAGCTGTTTTTT. It encodes CASSHKNTGELFF.

This clonotype came up many times. This chain links TRBV10-3 with TRBJ2-3; the match to TRBD1 covers 8 bases. V was pared by 7 bases and J by 6 bases, with 21 bases of the junction left unmatched. Germline CDR1 and CDR2: ENHRY and SYGVKD. This CDR3 has 18 amino acids. Here the CDR3 DNA reads TGTGCCATCACCGAGGGAGACAGGGGTTATTACCAGTCGGATACGCAGTATTTT. Its translation is CAITEGDRGYYQSDTQYF.

This clonotype was picked up many times. The CDR3 here is CSVRGFETNEKLFF. DNA for the CDR3: TGCAGCGTTCGGGGGTTCGAGACTAATGAAAAACTGTTTTTT. This chain joins TRBV29-1 and TRBJ1-4, with D maybe TRBD1 (5 bases). The CDR3 runs to 14 residues. Trimming took 5 bases from V and 2 from J, leaving 12 bases between them. The germline V gene has CDR1 SQVTM and CDR2 ANQGSEA.

This clonotype was detected many times. V usage is TRBV12-3 or TRBV12-4 and J usage is TRBJ2-1, with D hard to call. V lost 3 bases and J lost 1, with 7 bases in between. The CDR3 runs 14 residues. CDR3 nucleotide sequence: TGTGCCAGCAGTTTTGGCGGATCCTACAATGAGCAGTTCTTC. It codes for CASSFGGSYNEQFF.